This T cell receptor beta chain was sequenced for a study of HIV-infected children after antiretroviral therapy interruption. Study at large: Interruption-arm samples span weeks 0, 12, interruption end (24 or 48), and about 3 years post-study. General observations from the study: Naive CD4+ CDR3 sharing between time points fell after interruption began.

The CDR3 has 14 residues. CDR1 and CDR2 from the germline V gene are DFQATT and SNEGSKA (reference sequence). V was shortened by 5 bases and J by 2 bases, with 13 bases between the two germline ends. Treatment described: PENTA 11 planned treatment interruption arm or continuous ART arm. RNA-based 3' RACE libraries used unique molecular identifiers. TCRdb reprocessed the 3' RACE reads via MiXCR and lists one record per CDR3 protein. The data contain tens of thousands of distinct CDR3 sequences, 3.5% to 5% of them singletons. Note on this clonotype: Its antigen is unknown.

The chain employs TRBV20-1 and TRBJ1-5, with TRBD1 as a possible D gene (6 bases). The source is a pool of human donors with HIV. Material: CD45RA+ CD4+ T cells from PBMCs, pooled from several time points, obtained from a donor given antiretroviral therapy, either interrupted or continuous. Indicated subset: naive CD4+ CD45RA+ CD45RO- T cells. The CDR3 sequence: CSALRGAGNQPQHF. The DNA of the CDR3 is TGCAGTGCTCTCCGGGGGGCGGGCAATCAGCCCCAGCATTTT.